This TCR beta chain was retrieved from a study of blood T cell repertoires in COVID-19. Looking at the study overall: Samples taken during acute and convalescent COVID-19 were collected in the United States, Italy and Spain.

CDR1 is MDHEN and CDR2 is SYDVKM in the germline V gene. Deletions cut 6 bases from V and 3 bases from J, with 6 bases between. The CDR3 extends over 11 amino acids. In the original analysis: The assay estimated nucleated cells by amplifying reference gene primers. Using immunoSEQ multiplex PCR, the repertoire was profiled, and TCRdb retains in-frame clones only, with some absent. V and J calls and clone size are given by that table; D and trimming were obtained from the DNA. This table holds roughly 170,000 clones, about 86% found once. Assignments of participants to cohorts depended upon their own reported clinical history.

The sequence came from a woman aged 45-65 years in a cohort exposed to, infected with or recovered from COVID-19 (not recorded which). The sequenced sample consisted of PBMCs or T cells enriched from blood (not recorded which). V and J are TRBV28 and TRBJ2-7; D is unclear. The CDR3 DNA is TGTGCCAGCAGGTCACTCTACGAGCAGTACTTC. Protein sequence: CASRSLYEQYF.